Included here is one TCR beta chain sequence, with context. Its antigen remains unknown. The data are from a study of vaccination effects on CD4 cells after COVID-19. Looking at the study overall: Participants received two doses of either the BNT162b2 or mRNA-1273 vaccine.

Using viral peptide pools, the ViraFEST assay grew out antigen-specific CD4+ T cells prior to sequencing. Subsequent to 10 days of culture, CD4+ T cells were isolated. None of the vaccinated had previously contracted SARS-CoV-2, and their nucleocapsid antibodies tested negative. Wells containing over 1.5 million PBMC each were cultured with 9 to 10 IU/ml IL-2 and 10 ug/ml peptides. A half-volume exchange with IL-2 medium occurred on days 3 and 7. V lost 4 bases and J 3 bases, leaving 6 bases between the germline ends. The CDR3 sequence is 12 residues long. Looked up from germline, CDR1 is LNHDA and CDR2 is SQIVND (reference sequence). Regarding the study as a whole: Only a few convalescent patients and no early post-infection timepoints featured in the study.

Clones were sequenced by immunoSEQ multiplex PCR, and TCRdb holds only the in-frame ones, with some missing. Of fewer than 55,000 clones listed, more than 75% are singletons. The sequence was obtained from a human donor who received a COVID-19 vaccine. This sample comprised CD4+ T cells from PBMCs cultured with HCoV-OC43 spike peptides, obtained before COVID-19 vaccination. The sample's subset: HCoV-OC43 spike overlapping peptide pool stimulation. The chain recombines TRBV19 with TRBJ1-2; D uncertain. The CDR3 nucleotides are TGTGCCAGTAGTAGAATTGACTATGGCTACACCTTC. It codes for CASSRIDYGYTF.